This record looks at one T cell receptor beta chain sequence and its context. What it recognizes is unknown. This record comes from a study of cytomegalovirus exposure and HLA in healthy donors. Study-level points and caveats: TCR sequences were mostly rare, though some public TCRs occurred in many donors.

Researchers ran the PCR with 60 Vbeta and 13 Jbeta primers. The data were produced by immunoSEQ multiplex PCR, yet TCRdb's version contains in-frame clones alone and is incomplete. The sample holds around 94,000 clones, approximately 77% seen once. The CDR3 contains 16 residues. Germline CDR1 SGHRS, CDR2 YFSETQ. The V and J ends lost 0 bases and 5 bases, in that order; junction bases with no gene match: 7. The TCR comes from a woman aged 40-49 years in good health and CMV-seronegative. The sequenced material came from PBMCs. This chain connects TRBV5-1 to TRBJ2-1, with 8 bases aligning to TRBD1. Written as DNA, the CDR3 is TGCGCCAGCAGCTTGGCCCTCGGACAGGGTAACAATGAGCAGTTCTTC. Its translation: CASSLALGQGNNEQFF.